This T cell receptor beta chain was obtained from a study of OX40 agonist ivuxolimab in advanced cancers. Regarding the study as a whole: Some patients without response likewise showed low normalized clonal expansion.

Autoimmune disease history or systemic immunosuppression excluded patients. J gave up 4 bases and V 8 bases, and 10 bases lay outside the gene matches. The CDR3 totals 15 residues. Germline V gene sequence: CDR1 LNHDA, CDR2 SQIVND (reference sequence). As concerns this clone: The antigen is undetermined.

This table comes from immunoSEQ multiplex PCR, and its TCRdb copy is limited to in-frame clones, with some not included. The sample holds tens of thousands of clones, 80% to 90% seen once. The chain recombines TRBV19 with TRBJ1-5, with 8 bases identical to TRBD1. Sequenced here: CD4+ or CD8+ T cells sorted from blood, sampled in a trial of the OX40 agonist ivuxolimab. The receptor was derived from an adult with an advanced solid tumor such as melanoma, head and neck, liver or kidney cancer. The CDR3 reads CASESGQGRNQPQHF. CDR3 DNA: TGTGCCAGTGAAAGCGGACAGGGAAGAAATCAGCCCCAGCATTTT.